The rows below give T cell receptor beta chains drawn from one sample of a study of T cells expressing NK-cell markers. TCRdb re-called the 5' RACE reads and shows each CDR3 protein once, DNA omitted. This sample contains 400,000 to 450,000 distinct CDR3 sequences. The sample consisted of blood T cells: a sorted CD56 or NKG2C T cell subset, CD4+ or CD8+ T cells, or bulk PBMC T cells (not recorded which). The receptors derive from a woman between 18 and 70 years old in good health. CDR3s include the opening cysteine and the closing phenylalanine or tryptophan. The order of the fields is CDR3 length, V gene, J gene, CDR3 protein.

CDR3 length: 15; V gene: TRBV4-3; J gene: TRBJ2-7; CDR3 protein: CASSQDSGSLNEQYF
CDR3 length: 15; V gene: TRBV12-3/TRBV12-4; J gene: TRBJ1-6; CDR3 protein: CASRGLASIGSPLHF
CDR3 length: 16; V gene: TRBV19; J gene: TRBJ1-6; CDR3 protein: CASSILTGGKDSPLHF
CDR3 length: 15; V gene: TRBV9; J gene: TRBJ2-1; CDR3 protein: CASSVGGVGLNEQFF
CDR3 length: 16; V gene: TRBV30; J gene: TRBJ2-1; CDR3 protein: CAWNRKDSQNYNEQFF
CDR3 length: 16; V gene: TRBV11-2; J gene: TRBJ2-1; CDR3 protein: CASSNQTGWYFNEQFF
CDR3 length: 14; V gene: TRBV20-1; J gene: TRBJ2-1; CDR3 protein: CSALVSGGANEQFF
CDR3 length: 15; V gene: TRBV6-1; J gene: TRBJ2-3; CDR3 protein: CASSQLAGLEGTQYF
CDR3 length: 13; V gene: TRBV28; J gene: TRBJ2-7; CDR3 protein: CASRPGLTYEQYF
CDR3 length: 15; V gene: TRBV5-1; J gene: TRBJ2-6; CDR3 protein: CASSSTGEGANVLTF
CDR3 length: 17; V gene: TRBV3-1; J gene: TRBJ2-1; CDR3 protein: CASSPPNDASSYNEQFF
CDR3 length: 18; V gene: TRBV29-1; J gene: TRBJ2-1; CDR3 protein: CSVGGTSGLRQSYNEQFF
CDR3 length: 14; V gene: TRBV4-2; J gene: TRBJ2-7; CDR3 protein: CASSQEGDSYEQYF
CDR3 length: 12; V gene: TRBV5-5; J gene: TRBJ2-5; CDR3 protein: CASGVTGETQYF
CDR3 length: 16; V gene: TRBV4-3; J gene: TRBJ2-7; CDR3 protein: CASSQVVMRAGDEQYF
CDR3 length: 15; V gene: TRBV5-6; J gene: TRBJ2-1; CDR3 protein: CASSPPGQGSNEQFF
CDR3 length: 14; V gene: TRBV29-1; J gene: TRBJ1-1; CDR3 protein: CSVEGSLNIREAFF
CDR3 length: 13; V gene: TRBV28; J gene: TRBJ1-4; CDR3 protein: CASSLSGSPSQVF
CDR3 length: 15; V gene: TRBV19; J gene: TRBJ1-5; CDR3 protein: CASLKPGSSNQPQHF
CDR3 length: 14; V gene: TRBV7-2; J gene: TRBJ1-1; CDR3 protein: CASSARVSFTEAFF
CDR3 length: 15; V gene: TRBV7-9; J gene: TRBJ1-2; CDR3 protein: CASSSLITGVKGYTF
CDR3 length: 15; V gene: TRBV12-3/TRBV12-4; J gene: TRBJ2-6; CDR3 protein: CASTLRISGANVLTF